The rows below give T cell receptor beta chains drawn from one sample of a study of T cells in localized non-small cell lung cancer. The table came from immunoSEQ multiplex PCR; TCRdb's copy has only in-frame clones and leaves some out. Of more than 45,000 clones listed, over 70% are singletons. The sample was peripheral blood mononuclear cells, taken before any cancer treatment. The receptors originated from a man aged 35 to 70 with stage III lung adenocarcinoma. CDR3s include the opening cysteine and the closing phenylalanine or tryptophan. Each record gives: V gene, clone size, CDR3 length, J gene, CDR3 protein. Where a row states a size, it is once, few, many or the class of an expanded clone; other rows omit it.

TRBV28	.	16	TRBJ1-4	CASSLISDGANEKLFF
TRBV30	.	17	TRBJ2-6	CAWSVTAIISGANVLTF
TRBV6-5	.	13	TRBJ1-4	CASREGGYEKLFF
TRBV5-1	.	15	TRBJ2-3	CASSSSGGATDTQYF
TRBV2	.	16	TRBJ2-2	CASSVEGQSNTGELFF
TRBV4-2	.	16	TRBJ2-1	CASSPRDGRANNEQFF
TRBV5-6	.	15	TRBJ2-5	CASSFGTGKMETQYF
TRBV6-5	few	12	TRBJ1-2	CASRGPHYGYTF
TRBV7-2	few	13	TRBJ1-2	CASSPDTGDGYTF
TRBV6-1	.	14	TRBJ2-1	CASSRGLAGGLQFF
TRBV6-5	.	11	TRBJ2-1	CATMKGNEQFF
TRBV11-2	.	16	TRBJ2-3	CASSLFQRGGTDTQYF
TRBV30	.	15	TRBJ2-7	CAWSVALAGTYEQYF
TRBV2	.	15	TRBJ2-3	CASFIRDTSTDTQYF
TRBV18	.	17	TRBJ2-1	CASSPLYRQVRFDEQFF
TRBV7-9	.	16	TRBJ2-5	CASSLTWGYHKETQYF
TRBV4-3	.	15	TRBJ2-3	CASSQEGTSGGTQYF
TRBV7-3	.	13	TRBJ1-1	CASSPGGGTEAFF
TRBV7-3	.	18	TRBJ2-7	CASSSPGRGLRWGYEQYF
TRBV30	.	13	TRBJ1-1	CAWIRTLNTEAFF
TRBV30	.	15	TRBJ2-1	CAWSRTSGAYNEQFF
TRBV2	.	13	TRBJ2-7	CASSDNRGYEQYF
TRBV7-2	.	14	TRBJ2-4	CASSRGSRGNIQYF
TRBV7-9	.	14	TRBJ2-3	CASSSGAGTDTQYF
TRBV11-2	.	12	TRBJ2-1	CASSLSKAEQFF
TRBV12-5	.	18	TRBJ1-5	CASGLVRKAPQSNQPQHF
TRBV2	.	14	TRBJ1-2	CASKEGWMNYGYTF
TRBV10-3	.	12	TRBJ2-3	CAIQEGPDTQYF
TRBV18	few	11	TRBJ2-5	CASSPEETQYF
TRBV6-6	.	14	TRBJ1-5	CASTGAGTNQPQHF
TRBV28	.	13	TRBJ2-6	CASSSSGANVLTF